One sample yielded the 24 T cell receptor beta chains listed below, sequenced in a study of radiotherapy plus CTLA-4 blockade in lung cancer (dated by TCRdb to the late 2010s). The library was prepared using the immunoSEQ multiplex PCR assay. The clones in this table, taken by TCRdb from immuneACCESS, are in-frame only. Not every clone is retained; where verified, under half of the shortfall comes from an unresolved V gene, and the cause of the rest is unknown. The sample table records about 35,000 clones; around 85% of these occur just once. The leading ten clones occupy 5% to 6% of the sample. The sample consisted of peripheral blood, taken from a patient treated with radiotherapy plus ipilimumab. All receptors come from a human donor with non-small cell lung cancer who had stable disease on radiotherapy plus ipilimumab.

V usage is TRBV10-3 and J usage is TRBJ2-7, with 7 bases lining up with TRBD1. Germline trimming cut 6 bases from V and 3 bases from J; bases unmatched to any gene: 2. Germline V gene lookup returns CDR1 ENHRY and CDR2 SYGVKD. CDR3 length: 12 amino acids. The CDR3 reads CAISGDSYEQYF. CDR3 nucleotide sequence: TGTGCCATCAGCGGGGACAGCTACGAGCAGTACTTC.

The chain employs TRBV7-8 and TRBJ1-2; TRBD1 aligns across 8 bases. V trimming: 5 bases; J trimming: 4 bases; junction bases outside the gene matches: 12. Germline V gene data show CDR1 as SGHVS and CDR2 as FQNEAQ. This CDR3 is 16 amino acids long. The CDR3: CASSLRSRDRSYGYTF. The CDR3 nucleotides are TGTGCCAGCAGCCTCCGGTCGAGGGACAGGTCCTATGGCTACACCTTC.

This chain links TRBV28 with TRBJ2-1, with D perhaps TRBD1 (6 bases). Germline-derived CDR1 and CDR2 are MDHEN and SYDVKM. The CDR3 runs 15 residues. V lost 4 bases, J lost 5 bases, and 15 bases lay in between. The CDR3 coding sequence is TGTGCCAGCAGTTCCACGGCAGGGGTGGACAATGAGCAGTTCTTC. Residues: CASSSTAGVDNEQFF.

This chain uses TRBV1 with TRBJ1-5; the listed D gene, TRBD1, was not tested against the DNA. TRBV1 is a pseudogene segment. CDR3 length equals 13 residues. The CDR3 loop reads CTSGKGEKQPQHF. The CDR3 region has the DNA TGCACCAGCGGCAAGGGGGAAAAGCAGCCCCAGCATTTT.

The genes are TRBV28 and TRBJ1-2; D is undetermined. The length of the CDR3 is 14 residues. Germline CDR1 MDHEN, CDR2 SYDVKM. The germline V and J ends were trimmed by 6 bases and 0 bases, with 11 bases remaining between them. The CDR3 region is CASRSASTNYGYTF. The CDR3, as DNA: TGTGCCAGCAGAAGCGCATCCACTAACTATGGCTACACCTTC.

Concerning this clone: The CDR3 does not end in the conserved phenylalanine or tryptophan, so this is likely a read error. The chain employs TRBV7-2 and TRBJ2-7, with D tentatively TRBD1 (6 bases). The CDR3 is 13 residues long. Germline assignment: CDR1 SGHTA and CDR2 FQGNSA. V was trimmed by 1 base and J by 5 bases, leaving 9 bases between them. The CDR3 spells CASSLEGVHEQYL. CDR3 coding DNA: TGTGCCAGCAGCTTAGAGGGGGTCCACGAGCAGTACCTC.

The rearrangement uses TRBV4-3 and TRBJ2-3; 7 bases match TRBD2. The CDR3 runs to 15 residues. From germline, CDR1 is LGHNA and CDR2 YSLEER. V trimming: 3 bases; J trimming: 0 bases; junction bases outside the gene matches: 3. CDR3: CASSHRTSSTDTQYF. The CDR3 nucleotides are TGCGCCAGCAGCCATCGGACTAGTAGCACAGATACGCAGTATTTT.

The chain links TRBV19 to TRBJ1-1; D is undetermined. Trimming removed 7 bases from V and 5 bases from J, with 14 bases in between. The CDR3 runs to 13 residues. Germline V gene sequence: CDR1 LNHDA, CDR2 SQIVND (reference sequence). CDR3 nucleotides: TGTGCCAGTAACCGGGGATCGAAGACTGAAGCTTTCTTT. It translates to CASNRGSKTEAFF.

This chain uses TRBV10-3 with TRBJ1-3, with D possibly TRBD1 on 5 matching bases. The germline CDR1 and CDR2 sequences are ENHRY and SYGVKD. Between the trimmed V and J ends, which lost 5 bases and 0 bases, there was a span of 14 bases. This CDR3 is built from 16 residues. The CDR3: CAISLGLQSSGNTIYF. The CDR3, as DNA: TGTGCCATCAGTCTGGGACTCCAAAGCTCTGGAAACACCATATATTTT.

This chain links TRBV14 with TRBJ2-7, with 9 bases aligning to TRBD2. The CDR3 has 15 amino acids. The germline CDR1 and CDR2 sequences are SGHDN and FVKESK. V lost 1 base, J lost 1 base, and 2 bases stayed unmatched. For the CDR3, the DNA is TGTGCCAGCAGCCAAGCGAGCGGGAGGTCCTACGAGCAGTACTTC. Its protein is CASSQASGRSYEQYF.

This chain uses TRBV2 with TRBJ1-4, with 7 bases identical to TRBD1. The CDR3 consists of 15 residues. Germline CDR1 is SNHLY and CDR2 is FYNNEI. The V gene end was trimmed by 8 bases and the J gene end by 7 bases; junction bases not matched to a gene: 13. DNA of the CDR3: TGTGCCAGCTTTGACAGGGCCCTTCCAAGTGAAAAACTGTTTTTT. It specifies CASFDRALPSEKLFF. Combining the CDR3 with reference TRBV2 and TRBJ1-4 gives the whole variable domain EPEVTQTPSHQVTQMGQEVILRCVPISNHLYFYWYRQILGQKVEFLVSFYNNEISEKSEIFDDQFSVERPDGSNFTLKIRSTKLEDSAMYFCASFDRALPSEKLFFGSGTQLSVL.

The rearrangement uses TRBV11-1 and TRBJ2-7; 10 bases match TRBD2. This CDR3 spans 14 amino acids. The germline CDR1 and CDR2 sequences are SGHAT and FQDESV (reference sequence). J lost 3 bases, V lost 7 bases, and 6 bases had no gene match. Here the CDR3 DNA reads TGTGCCAGCACCCTCACTAGCGGGAACTACGAGCAGTACTTC. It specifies CASTLTSGNYEQYF.

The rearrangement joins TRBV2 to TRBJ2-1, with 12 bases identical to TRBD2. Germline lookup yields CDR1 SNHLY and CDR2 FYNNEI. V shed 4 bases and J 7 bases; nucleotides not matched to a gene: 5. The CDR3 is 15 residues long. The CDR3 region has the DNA TGTGCCAGCAGTGGACTAGCGGGAGCAGTGAATGAGCAGTTCTTC. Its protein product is CASSGLAGAVNEQFF.

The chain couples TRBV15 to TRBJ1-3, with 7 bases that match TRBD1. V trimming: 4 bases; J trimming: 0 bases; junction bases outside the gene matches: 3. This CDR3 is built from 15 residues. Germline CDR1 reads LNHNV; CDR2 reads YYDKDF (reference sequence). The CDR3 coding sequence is TGTGCCACCAGCATCCGGGACAGCTCTGGAAACACCATATATTTT. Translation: CATSIRDSSGNTIYF.

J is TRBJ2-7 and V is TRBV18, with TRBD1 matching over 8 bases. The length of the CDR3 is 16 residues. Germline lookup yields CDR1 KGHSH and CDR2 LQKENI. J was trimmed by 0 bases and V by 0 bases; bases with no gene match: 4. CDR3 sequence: CASSPPGQASSYEQYF. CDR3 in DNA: TGTGCCAGCTCACCACCGGGACAGGCAAGCTCCTACGAGCAGTACTTC.

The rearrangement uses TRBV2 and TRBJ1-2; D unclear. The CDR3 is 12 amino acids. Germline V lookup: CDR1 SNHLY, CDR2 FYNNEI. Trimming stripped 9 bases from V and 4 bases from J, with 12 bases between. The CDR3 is CARTNSRYGYTF. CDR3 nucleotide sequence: TGTGCCAGAACCAACTCACGCTATGGCTACACCTTC.

The CDR3, as DNA: TGTGCCAGCAGTTTCGGGACAGGGGTCTATGGCTACACCTTC. Its translation: CASSFGTGVYGYTF. V usage is TRBV28 and J usage is TRBJ1-2; 10 nucleotides align to TRBD1. The V gene end was trimmed by 3 bases and the J gene end by 4 bases; junction bases not matched to a gene: 2. CDR3 size: 14 residues. The germline V gene has CDR1 MDHEN and CDR2 SYDVKM.

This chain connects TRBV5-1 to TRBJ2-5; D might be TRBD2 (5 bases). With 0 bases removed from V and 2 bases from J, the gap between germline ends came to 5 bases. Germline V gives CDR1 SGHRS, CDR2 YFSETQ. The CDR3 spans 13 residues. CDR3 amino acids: CASSLGRQETQYF. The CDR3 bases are TGCGCCAGCAGCTTGGGGAGGCAAGAGACCCAGTACTTC. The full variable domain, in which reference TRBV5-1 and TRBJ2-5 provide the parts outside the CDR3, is KAGVTQTPRYLIKTRGQQVTLSCSPISGHRSVSWYQQTPGQGLQFLFEYFSETQRNKGNFPGRFSGRQFSNSRSEMNVSTLELGDSALYLCASSLGRQETQYFGPGTRLLVL.

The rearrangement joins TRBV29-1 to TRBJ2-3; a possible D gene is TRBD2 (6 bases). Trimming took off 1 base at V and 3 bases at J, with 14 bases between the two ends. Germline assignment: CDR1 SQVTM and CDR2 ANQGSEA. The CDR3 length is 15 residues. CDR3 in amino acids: CSVEAGRELTDTQYF. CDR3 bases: TGCAGCGTTGAAGCGGGCCGGGAGTTAACAGATACGCAGTATTTT.

The CDR3 DNA sequence: TGCGCCAGCAGCCAAGATGCTCGGACTAGCGGGAGGTACGAGCAGTACTTC. It yields the protein CASSQDARTSGRYEQYF. The chain couples TRBV4-3 to TRBJ2-7, with 14 bases fitting TRBD2. V gave up 0 bases and J gave up 4 bases; unmatched junction bases: 5. The V gene's germline CDR1 is LGHNA and CDR2 YSLEER. The CDR3 is 17 amino acids.

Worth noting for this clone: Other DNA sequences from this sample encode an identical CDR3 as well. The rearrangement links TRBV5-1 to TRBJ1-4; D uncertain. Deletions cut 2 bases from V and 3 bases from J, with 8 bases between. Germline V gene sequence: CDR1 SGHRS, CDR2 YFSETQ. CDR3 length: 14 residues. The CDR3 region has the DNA TGCGCCAGCAGCTTTGGAGGATCTAATGAAAAACTGTTTTTT. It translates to CASSFGGSNEKLFF.

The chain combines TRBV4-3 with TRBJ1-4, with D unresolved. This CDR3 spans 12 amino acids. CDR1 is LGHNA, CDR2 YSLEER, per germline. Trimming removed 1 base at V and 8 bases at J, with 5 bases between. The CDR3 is CASSQVREKLFF. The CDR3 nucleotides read TGCGCCAGCAGCCAAGTCAGGGAAAAACTGTTTTTT.

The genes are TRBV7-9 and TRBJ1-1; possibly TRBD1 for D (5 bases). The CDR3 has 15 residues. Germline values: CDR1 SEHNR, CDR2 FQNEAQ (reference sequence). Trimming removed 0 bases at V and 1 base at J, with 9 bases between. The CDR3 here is CASSLAGRRNTEAFF. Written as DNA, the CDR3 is TGTGCCAGCAGCTTAGCGGGGCGTAGGAACACTGAAGCTTTCTTT.

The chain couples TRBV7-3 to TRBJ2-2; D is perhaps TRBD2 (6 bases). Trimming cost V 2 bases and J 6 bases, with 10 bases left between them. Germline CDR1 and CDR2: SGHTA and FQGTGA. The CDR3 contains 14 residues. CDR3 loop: CASSLGGDAGELFF. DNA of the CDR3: TGTGCCAGCAGCTTAGGAGGGGACGCCGGGGAGCTGTTTTTT.